The 19 T cell receptor beta chains given below trace back to one sample, sequenced in a study of T cell responses to AZD1222 COVID-19 vaccine. Profiling relied on immunoSEQ multiplex PCR, and the TCRdb table lists in-frame clones only, not all of them. The repertoire consists of 100,000 or so clones, with approximately 88% occurring once and the leading ten covering about 2.5%. This specimen was peripheral blood, taken on day 0 of AZD1222 vaccination. Every receptor here comes from an adult in good health.

The J gene is TRBJ1-2, the V gene TRBV28, with a tentative D call TRBD1 (5 bases). There are 15 residues in the CDR3. Trimming removed 5 bases at V and 4 bases at J, with 17 bases between. CDR1 is MDHEN and CDR2 is SYDVKM in the germline V gene. The CDR3 reads CASSRRGGRGYGYTF. The CDR3 nucleotides read TGTGCCAGCAGTCGCCGGGGGGGGAGAGGCTATGGCTACACCTTC.

The V gene is TRBV29-1, the J gene TRBJ1-2; D not certain. Germline V CDR1 and CDR2: SQVTM, ANQGSEA. V lost 0 bases and J lost 7, with 18 bases in between. The length of the CDR3 is 15 residues. CDR3 sequence: CSVEDHGIQDSGYTF. The CDR3 bases are TGCAGCGTTGAAGATCACGGAATCCAGGACTCTGGCTACACCTTC.

This clone has only one observation. The chain joins TRBV12-3 or TRBV12-4 to TRBJ1-2, with 7 bases identical to TRBD1. J lost 7 bases, V lost 6 bases, and 8 bases had no gene match. CDR3 length: 13 residues. DNA of the CDR3: TGTGCCAGCAGGCGTCAGGGGGGTGGTGGCTACACCTTC. Amino acid sequence: CASRRQGGGGYTF.

The rearrangement links TRBV12-5 to TRBJ1-1; 9 positions match TRBD1. The trim removed 7 bases at V and 1 base at J, leaving 4 bases unmatched. CDR3 size: 14 residues. Germline CDR1 reads LGHNT; CDR2 reads FRNRAP. CDR3 sequence (DNA): TGTGCTAGTGTTCCGGGACAGGGGAACACTGAAGCTTTCTTT. This translates into CASVPGQGNTEAFF.

The chain combines TRBV2 with TRBJ2-7, with 7 bases matching TRBD1. CDR1 and CDR2 from the germline V gene are SNHLY and FYNNEI. V trimming: 6 bases; J trimming: 0 bases; junction bases outside the gene matches: 5. This CDR3 is 14 amino acids long. The CDR3 region is CASSDRASSYEQYF. In DNA, the CDR3 is TGTGCCAGCAGCGACAGGGCGAGCTCCTACGAGCAGTACTTC.

This chain links TRBV27 with TRBJ2-7, with TRBD2 identical over 12 bases. Germline-derived CDR1 and CDR2 are MNHEY and SMNVEV (reference sequence). V lost 9 bases and J lost 4; bases outside the gene matches: 4. The CDR3 loop spans 13 amino acids. The CDR3: CASRTSGAYEQYF. The DNA of the CDR3 is TGTGCCAGTAGGACTAGCGGGGCTTACGAGCAGTACTTC.

The chain employs TRBV28 and TRBJ1-2, with 7 bases that match TRBD1. Looked up from germline, CDR1 is MDHEN and CDR2 is SYDVKM. Trimming took 5 bases from V and 2 from J; bases not matched to a gene: 2. The CDR3 sequence is 13 residues long. CDR3 in amino acids: CASSLGQNYGYTF. CDR3 nucleotides: TGTGCCAGCAGTCTGGGACAGAACTATGGCTACACCTTC.

The genes are TRBV28 and TRBJ2-3; the match to TRBD2 covers 10 bases. Germline V gene data show CDR1 as MDHEN and CDR2 as SYDVKM. The CDR3 length is 18 residues. J gave up 6 bases and V 5 bases, and 17 bases lay outside the gene matches. CDR3 protein: CASSLLGGASGSSDTQYF. In nucleotides, the CDR3 is TGTGCCAGCAGTCTCCTGGGGGGGGCTAGCGGGAGTTCCGATACGCAGTATTTT.

The rearrangement links TRBV4-3 to TRBJ1-2, with 8 bases fitting TRBD1. Germline V lookup: CDR1 LGHNA, CDR2 YSLEER. This CDR3 has 17 amino acids. Trimming took 0 bases from V and 1 from J; bases not matched to a gene: 7. DNA for the CDR3: TGCGCCAGCAGCCAAGAGGCCGGGACAGGCTTTAACTATGGCTACACCTTC. Residues: CASSQEAGTGFNYGYTF.

The genes are TRBV9 and TRBJ1-2, with TRBD1 identical over 8 bases. The CDR3 runs to 13 residues. Germline V gene data show CDR1 as SGDLS and CDR2 as YYNGEE. With 4 bases clipped from V and 3 bases from J, the junction kept 2 bases outside the gene matches. CDR3 coding DNA: TGTGCCAGCAGCTCGGGACAGGACTATGGCTACACCTTC. It encodes CASSSGQDYGYTF. Complete variable domain (other parts from reference TRBV9 and TRBJ1-2): DSGVTQTPKHLITATGQRVTLRCSPRSGDLSVYWYQQSLDQGLQFLIQYYNGEERAKGNILERFSAQQFPDLHSELNLSSLELGDSALYFCASSSGQDYGYTFGSGTRLTVV.

The chain is built from TRBV2 and TRBJ2-7; 10 nucleotides align to TRBD1. Trimming removed 5 bases from V and 1 base from J; junction bases left unmatched: 5. This CDR3 is 15 amino acids long. Germline assignment: CDR1 SNHLY and CDR2 FYNNEI. Written as DNA, the CDR3 is TGTGCCAGCAGTATACGACAGGGGGCTTCCTACGAGCAGTACTTC. Residues: CASSIRQGASYEQYF.

The V and J genes are TRBV5-1 and TRBJ1-2, with TRBD1 identical over 9 bases. After removal of 3 bases from V and 2 bases from J, the junction contained 5 bases not matched to a gene. Germline V gives CDR1 SGHRS, CDR2 YFSETQ. The CDR3 totals 15 residues. CDR3 residues: CASSWGQGDNYGYTF. The CDR3 nucleotides are TGCGCCAGCAGCTGGGGACAGGGAGACAACTATGGCTACACCTTC.

The rearrangement links TRBV28 to TRBJ1-6; no clear D gene. Trimming stripped 3 bases from V and 12 bases from J, with 9 bases between. Germline-derived CDR1 and CDR2 are MDHEN and SYDVKM. The CDR3 consists of 12 residues. As DNA, the CDR3 is TGTGCCAGCAGTTTCAACCGGAGACCCCTCCACTTT. Encoded protein: CASSFNRRPLHF.

The V call is TRBV28, the J call TRBJ1-2; 8 bases are shared with TRBD1. The CDR3 contains 16 residues. Trimming took 3 bases from V and 4 from J; bases not matched to a gene: 10. From germline, CDR1 is MDHEN and CDR2 SYDVKM. CDR3 DNA: TGTGCCAGCAGTTTTATCGACAGGGGCGGGGGCTATGGCTACACCTTC. Translation: CASSFIDRGGGYGYTF.

In its sample, this clone was seen a few times. V usage is TRBV11-3 and J usage is TRBJ2-7; no clear D. The germline CDR1 and CDR2 sequences are SGHNT and YENEEA. Trimming removed 2 bases at V and 5 bases at J, with 13 bases between. The CDR3 length is 14 residues. CDR3 in amino acids: CASSLTANENEQYF. For the CDR3, the DNA is TGTGCCAGCAGCTTAACCGCCAACGAGAACGAGCAGTACTTC.

J is TRBJ1-5 and V is TRBV28; tentatively, D is TRBD1 (6 bases). This CDR3 is 15 amino acids long. CDR1 MDHEN and CDR2 SYDVKM come from the germline V gene. Trimming removed 5 bases from V and 0 bases from J, with 11 bases in between. The CDR3 sequence is CASSPSGASNQPQHF. The CDR3 region has the DNA TGTGCCAGCAGTCCCTCAGGGGCTAGCAATCAGCCCCAGCATTTT.

This clone occurred once. The V and J genes are TRBV6-2 or TRBV6-3 and TRBJ2-5, with 13 bases lining up with TRBD2. The CDR3 is 18 amino acids. Germline V gene lookup returns CDR1 MNHEY and CDR2 SVGEGT. The trim removed 6 bases at V and 0 bases at J, leaving 10 bases unmatched. The CDR3 DNA sequence: TGTGCCAGCAGCCGAGGACTAGCGGGAGTTTGGGACCAAGAGACCCAGTACTTC. Protein: CASSRGLAGVWDQETQYF.

V and J are TRBV18 and TRBJ1-1; D remains ambiguous. Germline-derived CDR1 and CDR2 are KGHSH and LQKENI. V was cut by 4 bases and J by 2 bases, with 11 bases left in between. The CDR3 is 14 amino acids. In nucleotides, the CDR3 is TGTGCCAGCTCACGAGACATGGGAAACACTGAAGCTTTCTTT. Translating it yields CASSRDMGNTEAFF.

This rearrangement joins TRBV5-4 to TRBJ1-3, with 7 bases aligning to TRBD1. CDR1 is SGHNT, CDR2 YYREEE, per germline (reference sequence). This CDR3 is 16 amino acids long. With V trimmed by 4 bases and J by 0 bases, 7 bases remained unmatched. The CDR3, as DNA: TGTGCCAGCAGCAATATGGACAGGATCTCTGGAAACACCATATATTTT. Translation gives CASSNMDRISGNTIYF.